This T cell receptor (beta chain) was sequenced for a study of PD-1 blockade in classical Hodgkin lymphoma. TCRdb's copy holds only in-frame clones and misses some; the assay was immunoSEQ multiplex PCR. Seen here are roughly 62,000 clones, 70% to 90% observed once, and the top ten hold around 12%. This CDR3 contains 16 residues. Trimming at V came to 2 bases and at J to 6 bases, leaving 5 bases not matched to a gene. Germline lookup yields CDR1 SGHVS and CDR2 FNYEAQ. With no exception, relapse followed autologous stem cell transplantation in all patients, and brentuximab vedotin exposure varied. V usage is TRBV7-6 and J usage is TRBJ2-1, with 12 bases fitting TRBD2. Sequencing used peripheral blood mononuclear cells (PBMCs), obtained at baseline. This TCR was recovered from a human donor with classical Hodgkin lymphoma. This CDR3 reads CASSLSSGGGLNEQFF. CDR3 in DNA: TGTGCCAGCAGCTTATCTAGCGGGGGGGGTCTCAATGAGCAGTTCTTC.